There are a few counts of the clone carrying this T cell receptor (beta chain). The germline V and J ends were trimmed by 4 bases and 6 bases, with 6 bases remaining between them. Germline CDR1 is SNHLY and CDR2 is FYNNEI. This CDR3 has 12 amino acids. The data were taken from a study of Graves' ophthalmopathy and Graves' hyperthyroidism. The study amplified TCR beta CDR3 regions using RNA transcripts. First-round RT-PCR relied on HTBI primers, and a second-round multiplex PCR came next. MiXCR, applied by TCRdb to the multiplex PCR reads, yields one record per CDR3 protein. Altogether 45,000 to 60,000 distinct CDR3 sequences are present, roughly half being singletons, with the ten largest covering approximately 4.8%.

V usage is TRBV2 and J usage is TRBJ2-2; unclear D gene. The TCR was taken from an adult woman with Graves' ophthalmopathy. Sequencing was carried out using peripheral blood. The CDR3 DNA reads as TGTGCCAGCAGTGGTGAGCCCGGGGAGCTGTTTTTT. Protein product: CASSGEPGELFF.